These 4 T cell receptor beta chains originate from one sample sequenced in a study of blood T cell repertoires in COVID-19. Clones were read by immunoSEQ multiplex PCR, and TCRdb kept only the in-frame ones, dropping some. The sample holds around 170,000 clones, about four fifths seen once. Sequenced sample: peripheral blood. These receptors were taken from an elderly woman with acute or convalescent COVID-19.

The gene calls are TRBV6-2 or TRBV6-3 and TRBJ2-1; 8 bases match TRBD2. Trimming at V came to 4 bases and at J to 3 bases, leaving 2 bases not matched to a gene. The CDR3 loop spans 14 amino acids. The germline gives CDR1 MNHEY, CDR2 SVGEGT. CDR3 residues: CASSSSGSYNEQFF. The CDR3 DNA reads as TGTGCCAGCAGTTCGAGCGGGAGCTACAATGAGCAGTTCTTC.

The chain combines TRBV28 with TRBJ2-1, with 10 bases aligning to TRBD1. V trimming: 6 bases; J trimming: 3 bases; junction bases outside the gene matches: 5. Germline lookup yields CDR1 MDHEN and CDR2 SYDVKM. This CDR3 comprises 15 residues. CDR3 amino acids: CASRTGGGGYNEQFF. CDR3 nucleotides: TGTGCCAGCAGGACAGGGGGCGGCGGCTACAATGAGCAGTTCTTC.

V gene TRBV23-1 combines with J gene TRBJ2-5; D might be TRBD1 (5 bases). TRBV23-1 is flagged as an ORF with uncertain function. The V and J ends lost 7 bases and 0 bases respectively, with 12 bases between them. The CDR3 length is 14 residues. CDR3 sequence: CASNFRADQETQYF. The CDR3 DNA is TGCGCCAGCAATTTCAGGGCCGACCAAGAGACCCAGTACTTC.

The rearrangement uses TRBV7-9 and TRBJ2-7, with TRBD1 matching over 9 bases. Germline lookup yields CDR1 SEHNR and CDR2 FQNEAQ (reference sequence). V shed 6 bases and J 2 bases; nucleotides not matched to a gene: 8. This CDR3 region has 15 residues. CDR3 DNA: TGTGCCAGCAGTTCCGGGACAGGGCGCCCCTACGAGCAGTACTTC. Translation: CASSSGTGRPYEQYF.